Listed below are T cell receptor beta chains from one sample, sequenced in a study of technical replicates of blood from several donors. Sequencing used immunoSEQ multiplex PCR; TCRdb keeps in-frame clones, though not all of them. The table includes tens of thousands of clones, around 94% detected once. The sample taken for sequencing was T cells isolated from PBMCs. The receptors were gathered from a human donor in good health. Each CDR3 is given without its conserved first and last residue. Fields, in order: V gene, D gene, CDR3 protein. The D gene is left open where the match is weak.

v_call: TRBV2; d_call: TRBD2; cdr3_aa: ASRDSGGGYEQY
v_call: TRBV7-2; d_call: -; cdr3_aa: ASSFSGVGYT
v_call: TRBV27; d_call: -; cdr3_aa: ASSLLGETQY
v_call: TRBV6-4; d_call: -; cdr3_aa: ASSDPSGRGANQPQH
v_call: TRBV19; d_call: TRBD2; cdr3_aa: ASSILGTSGSETQY
v_call: TRBV6-1; d_call: TRBD2; cdr3_aa: ASSEKFRLAGGAQF
v_call: TRBV7-3; d_call: -; cdr3_aa: ASSLSRADEKLF
v_call: TRBV6-1; d_call: TRBD2; cdr3_aa: ASREGLAGEKTYEQY
v_call: TRBV18; d_call: -; cdr3_aa: ASSPLEYGELF
v_call: TRBV7-9; d_call: -; cdr3_aa: ASSTTIAPGELF
v_call: TRBV5-1; d_call: TRBD2; cdr3_aa: ASSPGLAVNEQF
v_call: TRBV5-5; d_call: -; cdr3_aa: ASSLVLGQQGEQY
v_call: TRBV11-3; d_call: TRBD1; cdr3_aa: ASSLRGTGGLDEQY
v_call: TRBV20-1; d_call: -; cdr3_aa: SASSPYEQY
v_call: TRBV28; d_call: TRBD1; cdr3_aa: ATFTDRGETQPQH
v_call: TRBV5-8; d_call: TRBD1; cdr3_aa: ASSLNYGQGAYSNQPQH
v_call: TRBV18; d_call: -; cdr3_aa: ASSPLPQGGEQY
v_call: TRBV29-1; d_call: -; cdr3_aa: SVDFGGGGSDTQY
v_call: TRBV6-6; d_call: -; cdr3_aa: ASSYSNGGELF
v_call: TRBV11-1; d_call: -; cdr3_aa: ASSLRGNEKLF
v_call: TRBV2; d_call: -; cdr3_aa: ASSLDTPGELF
v_call: TRBV5-8; d_call: -; cdr3_aa: ASTPRPGTYEQY
v_call: TRBV18; d_call: -; cdr3_aa: ASLPGTGRENTEAF
v_call: TRBV7-3; d_call: TRBD2; cdr3_aa: ASSLSGGIYNEQF
v_call: TRBV7-9; d_call: -; cdr3_aa: ASSLAQRGEAF
v_call: TRBV11-2; d_call: -; cdr3_aa: ASSRFGEDGYT
v_call: TRBV27; d_call: -; cdr3_aa: ASSDEPGLYGYT
v_call: TRBV30; d_call: TRBD1; cdr3_aa: AWSTGGIGQPQH
v_call: TRBV6-5; d_call: TRBD1; cdr3_aa: ASSLGTDTTTDTQY
v_call: TRBV28; d_call: -; cdr3_aa: ASSLYRSNEQF
v_call: TRBV6-5; d_call: TRBD1; cdr3_aa: ASSRDRGWTEAF
v_call: TRBV7-3; d_call: TRBD2; cdr3_aa: ASSQASGPNGGEQY
v_call: TRBV28; d_call: TRBD2; cdr3_aa: ASGTMVYEQY
v_call: TRBV28; d_call: TRBD2; cdr3_aa: ASSLVEGGPTDTQY
v_call: TRBV4-2; d_call: -; cdr3_aa: ASSQASEGRTEAF
v_call: TRBV6-1; d_call: TRBD1; cdr3_aa: ASSDDRVRSGANVLT
v_call: TRBV5-4; d_call: -; cdr3_aa: ASSQRPNYEQY
v_call: TRBV11-3; d_call: TRBD1; cdr3_aa: ASSFQGDSGNTIY
v_call: TRBV7-9; d_call: TRBD1; cdr3_aa: ASRPGQGSTGELF
v_call: TRBV19; d_call: -; cdr3_aa: ASSTGTGSGEQY
v_call: TRBV15; d_call: -; cdr3_aa: ATSRDRANTEAF
v_call: TRBV29-1; d_call: -; cdr3_aa: SVEFGAYEQY
v_call: TRBV2; d_call: -; cdr3_aa: ASSVDLNNEQF
v_call: TRBV5-5; d_call: -; cdr3_aa: ASSFEDSSFYEQY
v_call: TRBV11-2; d_call: TRBD2; cdr3_aa: ASSPWGGKVDTQY
v_call: TRBV5-1; d_call: -; cdr3_aa: ASSLQGADTGELF
v_call: TRBV7-9; d_call: -; cdr3_aa: ASSTINRGDPDEQY
v_call: TRBV19; d_call: TRBD1; cdr3_aa: ASRLQPTGVGNQPQH
v_call: TRBV10-3; d_call: TRBD2; cdr3_aa: AISDPERDPSEQY
v_call: TRBV2; d_call: -; cdr3_aa: ASSGQYNEQF
v_call: TRBV6-1; d_call: -; cdr3_aa: ASSESRVKLF
v_call: TRBV7-8; d_call: TRBD2; cdr3_aa: ASSLGLAGYNEQF
v_call: TRBV2; d_call: -; cdr3_aa: ASSVPQAANEKLF